This T cell receptor (beta chain) was found in a study of blood T cell repertoires in COVID-19. Whole-study context: Researchers got acute and convalescent COVID-19 samples from the United States, Italy and Spain. PBMCs, B-cell-depleted T cells, or T cells provided the cDNA or gDNA that made up the material.

Profiling relied on immunoSEQ multiplex PCR, and the TCRdb table lists in-frame clones only, not all of them. In the table there are a few hundred thousand clones, more than 70% of which are singletons. The V segment lost 6 bases and the J segment 8 bases; nucleotides outside the gene matches: 13. Per germline, CDR1 SNHLY and CDR2 FYNNEI. The CDR3 is made up of 15 amino acids. This clonotype originated in a woman in her forties or fifties with acute or convalescent COVID-19. The chain employs TRBV2 and TRBJ1-2, with TRBD1 identical over 9 bases. Sequencing was done on a sample of peripheral blood. This CDR3 reads CASRTGQGPLKGYTF. The CDR3, as DNA: TGTGCCAGCAGGACGGGACAGGGACCGTTAAAGGGCTACACCTTC.